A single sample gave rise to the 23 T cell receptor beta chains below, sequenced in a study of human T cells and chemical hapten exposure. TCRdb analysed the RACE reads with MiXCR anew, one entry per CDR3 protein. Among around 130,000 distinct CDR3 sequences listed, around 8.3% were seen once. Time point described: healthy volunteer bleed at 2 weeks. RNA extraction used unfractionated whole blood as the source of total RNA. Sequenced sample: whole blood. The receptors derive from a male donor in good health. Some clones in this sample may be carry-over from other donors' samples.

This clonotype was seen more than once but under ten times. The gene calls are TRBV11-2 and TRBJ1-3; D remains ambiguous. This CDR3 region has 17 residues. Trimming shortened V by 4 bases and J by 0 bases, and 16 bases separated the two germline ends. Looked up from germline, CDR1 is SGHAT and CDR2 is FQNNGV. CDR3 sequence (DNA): TGTGCCAGCAGCTCAACGCTGGTACCGAGCTCTGGAAACACCATATATTTT. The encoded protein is CASSSTLVPSSGNTIYF.

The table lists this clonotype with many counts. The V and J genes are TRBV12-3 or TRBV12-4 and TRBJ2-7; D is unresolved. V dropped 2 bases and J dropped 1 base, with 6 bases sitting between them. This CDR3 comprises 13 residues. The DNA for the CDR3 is TGTGCCAGCAGTTTATCAGATTCCTACGAGCAGTACTTC. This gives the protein CASSLSDSYEQYF.

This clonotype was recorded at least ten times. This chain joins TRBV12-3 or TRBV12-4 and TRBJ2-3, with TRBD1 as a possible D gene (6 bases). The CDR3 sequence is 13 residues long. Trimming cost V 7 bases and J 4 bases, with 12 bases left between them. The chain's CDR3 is CASITGFADTQYF. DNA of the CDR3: TGTGCCAGCATTACAGGGTTCGCAGATACGCAGTATTTT.

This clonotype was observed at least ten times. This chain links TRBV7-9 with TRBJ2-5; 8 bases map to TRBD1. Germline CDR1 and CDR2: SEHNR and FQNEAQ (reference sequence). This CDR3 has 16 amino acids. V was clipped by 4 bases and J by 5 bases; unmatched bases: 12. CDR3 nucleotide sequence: TGTGCCAGCAGCTCGACAGGGCAGGGGGCCGGGGAGACCCAGTACTTC. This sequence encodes CASSSTGQGAGETQYF.

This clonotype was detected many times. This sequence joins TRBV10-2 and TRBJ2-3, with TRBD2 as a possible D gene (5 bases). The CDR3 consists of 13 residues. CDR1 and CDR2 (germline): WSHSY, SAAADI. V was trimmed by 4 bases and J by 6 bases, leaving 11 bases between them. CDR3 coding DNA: TGCGCCAGCAGTGGAGGGAACCACGATACGCAGTATTTT. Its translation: CASSGGNHDTQYF.

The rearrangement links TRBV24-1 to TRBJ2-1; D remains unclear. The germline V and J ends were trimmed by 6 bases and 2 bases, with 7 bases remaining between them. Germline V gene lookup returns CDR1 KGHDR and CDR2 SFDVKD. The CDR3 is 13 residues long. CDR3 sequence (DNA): TGTGCCACCAGTTCGGGCCCCTACAATGAGCAGTTCTTC. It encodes CATSSGPYNEQFF.

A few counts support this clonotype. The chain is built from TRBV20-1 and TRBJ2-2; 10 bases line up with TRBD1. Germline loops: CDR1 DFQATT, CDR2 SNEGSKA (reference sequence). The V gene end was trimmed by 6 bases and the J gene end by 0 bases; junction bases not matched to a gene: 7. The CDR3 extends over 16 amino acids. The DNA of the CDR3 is TGCAGTGCCCGGGACAGGGGACACGCGAACACCGGGGAGCTGTTTTTT. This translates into CSARDRGHANTGELFF.

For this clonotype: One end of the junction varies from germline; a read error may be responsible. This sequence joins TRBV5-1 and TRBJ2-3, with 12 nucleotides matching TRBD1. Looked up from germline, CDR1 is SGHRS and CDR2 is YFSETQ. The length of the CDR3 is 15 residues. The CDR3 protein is CASNLGTGGADTQYF. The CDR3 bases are TGCGCCAGCAACTTGGGGACAGGGGGCGCGGATACGCAGTATTTT.

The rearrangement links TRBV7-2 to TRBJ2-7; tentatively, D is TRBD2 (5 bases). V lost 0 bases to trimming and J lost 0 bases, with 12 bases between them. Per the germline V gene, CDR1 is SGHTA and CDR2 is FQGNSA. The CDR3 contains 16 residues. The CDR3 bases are TGTGCCAGCAGCTTAGCGCTTGGGAGACCCTCCTACGAGCAGTACTTC. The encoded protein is CASSLALGRPSYEQYF. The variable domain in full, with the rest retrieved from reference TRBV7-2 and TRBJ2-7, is GAGVSQSPSNKVTEKGKDVELRCDPISGHTALYWYRQSLGQGLEFLIYFQGNSAPDKSGLPSDRFSAERTGGSVSTLTIQRTQQEDSAVYLCASSLALGRPSYEQYFGPGTRLTVT.

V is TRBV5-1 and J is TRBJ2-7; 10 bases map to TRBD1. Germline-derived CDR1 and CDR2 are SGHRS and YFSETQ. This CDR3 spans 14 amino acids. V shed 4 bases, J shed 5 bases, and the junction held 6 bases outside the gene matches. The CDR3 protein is CASSPGTGENEQYF. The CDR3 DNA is TGCGCCAGCAGCCCCGGGACAGGGGAAAACGAGCAGTACTTC.

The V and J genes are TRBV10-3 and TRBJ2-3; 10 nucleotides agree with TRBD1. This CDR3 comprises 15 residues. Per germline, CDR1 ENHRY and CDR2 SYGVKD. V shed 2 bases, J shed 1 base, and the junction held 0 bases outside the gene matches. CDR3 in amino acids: CAISEGTGGTDTQYF. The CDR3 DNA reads TGTGCCATCAGTGAGGGGACAGGGGGCACAGATACGCAGTATTTT.

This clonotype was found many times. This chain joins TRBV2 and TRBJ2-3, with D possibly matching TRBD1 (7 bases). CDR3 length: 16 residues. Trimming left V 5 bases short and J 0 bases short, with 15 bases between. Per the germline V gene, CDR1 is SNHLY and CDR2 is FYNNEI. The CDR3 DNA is TGTGCCAGCAGTCCCTGGCAGGGGGGTAGCACAGATACGCAGTATTTT. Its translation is CASSPWQGGSTDTQYF.

The CDR3 bases are TGTGCCAGCAGCCAGTTCGGGGACGTGGGAGAGCAGTACTTC. Protein: CASSQFGDVGEQYF. The genes are TRBV27 and TRBJ2-7; either TRBD1 or TRBD2 may fit D (5 bases each). Looked up from germline, CDR1 is MNHEY and CDR2 is SMNVEV (reference sequence). The V gene lost 6 bases and the J gene lost 7 bases, with 19 bases spanning the gap. The CDR3 has 14 residues.

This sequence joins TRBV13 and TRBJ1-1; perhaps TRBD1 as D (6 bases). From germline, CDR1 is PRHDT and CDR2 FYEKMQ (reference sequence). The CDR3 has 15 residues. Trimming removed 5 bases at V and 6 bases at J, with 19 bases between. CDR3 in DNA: TGTGCCAGCAGCCCCAGGACAGCCGTGTATGCTGAAGCTTTCTTT. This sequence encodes CASSPRTAVYAEAFF.

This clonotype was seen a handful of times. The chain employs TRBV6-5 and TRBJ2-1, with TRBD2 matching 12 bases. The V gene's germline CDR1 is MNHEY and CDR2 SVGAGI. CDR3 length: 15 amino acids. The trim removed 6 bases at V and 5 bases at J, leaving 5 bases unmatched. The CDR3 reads CASSLAGGYNNEQFF. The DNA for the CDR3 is TGTGCCAGCAGCCTAGCGGGAGGGTATAACAATGAGCAGTTCTTC.

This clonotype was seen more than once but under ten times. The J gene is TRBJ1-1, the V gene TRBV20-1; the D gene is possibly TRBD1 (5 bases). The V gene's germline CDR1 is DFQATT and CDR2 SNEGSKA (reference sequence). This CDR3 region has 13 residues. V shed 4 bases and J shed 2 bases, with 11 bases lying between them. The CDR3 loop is CSATETDNTEAFF. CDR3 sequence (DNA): TGCAGTGCTACCGAGACAGACAACACTGAAGCTTTCTTT.

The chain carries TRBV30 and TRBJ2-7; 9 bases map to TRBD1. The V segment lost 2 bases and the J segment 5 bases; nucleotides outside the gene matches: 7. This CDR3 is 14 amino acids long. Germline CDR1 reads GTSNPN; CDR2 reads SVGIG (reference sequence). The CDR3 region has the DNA TGTGCCTGGAGTCCCGGGACAGGGATCGACGAGCAGTACTTC. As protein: CAWSPGTGIDEQYF. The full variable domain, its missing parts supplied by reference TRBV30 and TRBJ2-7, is SQTIHQWPATLVQPVGSPLSLECTVEGTSNPNLYWYRQAAGRGLQLLFYSVGIGQISSEVPQNLSASRPQDRQFILSSKKLLLSDSGFYLCAWSPGTGIDEQYFGPGTRLTVT.

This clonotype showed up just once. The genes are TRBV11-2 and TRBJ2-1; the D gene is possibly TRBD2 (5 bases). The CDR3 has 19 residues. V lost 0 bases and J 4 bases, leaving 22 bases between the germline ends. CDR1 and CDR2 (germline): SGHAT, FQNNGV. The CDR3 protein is CASSLDRPRSGFPYNEQFF. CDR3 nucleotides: TGTGCCAGCAGCTTAGATAGGCCCCGCTCGGGGTTCCCATACAATGAGCAGTTCTTC.

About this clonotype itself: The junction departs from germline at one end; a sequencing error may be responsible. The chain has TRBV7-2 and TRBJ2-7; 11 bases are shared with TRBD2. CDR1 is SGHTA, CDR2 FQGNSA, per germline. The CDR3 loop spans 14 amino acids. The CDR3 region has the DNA TGTGTCAGCAGCTTAGCGGGAGGGCCACTCGAGCAGTACTTC. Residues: CVSSLAGGPLEQYF.

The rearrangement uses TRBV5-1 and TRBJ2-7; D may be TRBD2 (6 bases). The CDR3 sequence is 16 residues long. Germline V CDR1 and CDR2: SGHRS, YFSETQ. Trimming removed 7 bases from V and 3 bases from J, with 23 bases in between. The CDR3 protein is CASRDGPSPGLYEQYF. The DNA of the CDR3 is TGCGCCAGCCGGGACGGTCCCTCCCCGGGACTCTACGAGCAGTACTTC.

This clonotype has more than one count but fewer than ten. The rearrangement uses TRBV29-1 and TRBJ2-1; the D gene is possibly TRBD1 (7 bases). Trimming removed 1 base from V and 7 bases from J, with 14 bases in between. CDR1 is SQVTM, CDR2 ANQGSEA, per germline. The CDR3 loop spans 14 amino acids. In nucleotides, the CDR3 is TGCAGCGTTGAAGTGCTCAGGGGGGTAAATGAGCAGTTCTTC. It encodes CSVEVLRGVNEQFF.

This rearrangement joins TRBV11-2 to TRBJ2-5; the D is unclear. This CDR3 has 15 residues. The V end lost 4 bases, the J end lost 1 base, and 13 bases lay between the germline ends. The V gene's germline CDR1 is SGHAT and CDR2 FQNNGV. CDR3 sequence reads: CASSSSLGTQETQYF. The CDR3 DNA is TGTGCCAGCAGCTCGTCTTTGGGAACCCAAGAGACCCAGTACTTC.

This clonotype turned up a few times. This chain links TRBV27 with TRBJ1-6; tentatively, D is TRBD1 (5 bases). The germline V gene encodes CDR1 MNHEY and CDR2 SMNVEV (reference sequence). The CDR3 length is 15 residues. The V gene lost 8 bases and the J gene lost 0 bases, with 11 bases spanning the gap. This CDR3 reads CASRGRGSYNSPLHF. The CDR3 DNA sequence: TGTGCCAGCCGTGGGAGGGGCTCCTATAATTCACCCCTCCACTTT.